The T cell receptor (beta chain) under discussion was sequenced for a study of post-analysis software for immune sequencing data. Researchers reported that TCR beta cDNA libraries carried unique molecular identifiers. Using its own MiXCR run on the PCR reads, TCRdb lists one record per CDR3 protein. This repertoire shows fewer than 850,000 distinct CDR3 sequences, approximately 30% found once; its top ten account for roughly 0.53%. The sample was blood. The sequence was collected from a girl aged 10-17 years with multiple sclerosis.

The CDR3 is CASSYGDVGNEQYF. As DNA, the CDR3 is TGTGCCAGCAGTTACGGGGACGTTGGCAATGAGCAGTACTTC. V is TRBV6-5 and J is TRBJ2-5, with D perhaps being TRBD1 or TRBD2 (5 bases each). Trimming stripped 2 bases from V and 11 bases from J, with 18 bases between. The V gene's germline CDR1 is MNHEY and CDR2 SVGAGI. The CDR3 runs to 14 residues.